Listed below are T cell receptor beta chains from one sample, sequenced in a study of blood T cell repertoires in COVID-19. TCRdb's table, derived via immunoSEQ multiplex PCR, lists solely in-frame clones and lacks some. Of 380,000 or so clones listed, roughly nine tenths are singletons. The sequencing sample was made of peripheral blood. The receptors were sampled from a middle-aged man with acute or convalescent COVID-19. CDR3s include the opening cysteine and the closing phenylalanine or tryptophan. D genes are given only for firm matches. The size of a clone is reported for some rows only, either as once, few or many, or as a class for expanded clones.

J gene: TRBJ1-5; CDR3 length: 15; D gene: -; V gene: TRBV27; clone size: few; CDR3 protein: CASSLDMGPGQPQHF; CDR3 DNA: TGTGCCAGCAGTTTAGATATGGGGCCGGGTCAGCCCCAGCATTTT
J gene: TRBJ2-3; CDR3 length: 15; D gene: TRBD1; V gene: TRBV11-2; clone size: -; CDR3 protein: CASSRAGGSTDTQYF; CDR3 DNA: TGTGCCAGCAGCCGTGCAGGGGGCAGCACAGATACGCAGTATTTT
J gene: TRBJ1-1; CDR3 length: 15; D gene: -; V gene: TRBV6-1; clone size: -; CDR3 protein: CASSELTIQRDEAFF; CDR3 DNA: TGTGCCAGCAGTGAACTAACAATCCAGCGTGATGAAGCTTTCTTT
J gene: TRBJ2-3; CDR3 length: 16; D gene: TRBD1; V gene: TRBV7-3; clone size: -; CDR3 protein: CASSQTGGGSADTQYF; CDR3 DNA: TGTGCCAGCAGCCAAACAGGGGGCGGTTCGGCAGATACGCAGTATTTT
J gene: TRBJ2-1; CDR3 length: 13; D gene: -; V gene: TRBV7-3; clone size: once; CDR3 protein: CASSLRSYNEQFF; CDR3 DNA: TGTGCCAGCAGCTTGCGCTCCTACAATGAGCAGTTCTTC
J gene: TRBJ1-2; CDR3 length: 15; D gene: TRBD1; V gene: TRBV4-3; clone size: -; CDR3 protein: CASSQDGTGIFGYTF; CDR3 DNA: TGCGCCAGCAGCCAAGATGGGACAGGCATTTTCGGCTACACCTTC
J gene: TRBJ2-5; CDR3 length: 16; D gene: TRBD1; V gene: TRBV4-2; clone size: -; CDR3 protein: CASSQDWGQGQETQYF; CDR3 DNA: TGTGCCAGCAGCCAAGATTGGGGACAGGGCCAAGAGACCCAGTACTTC
J gene: TRBJ2-7; CDR3 length: 15; D gene: -; V gene: TRBV7-9; clone size: -; CDR3 protein: CASSAGKASSYEQYF; CDR3 DNA: TGTGCCAGCAGCGCAGGAAAGGCGAGCTCCTACGAGCAGTACTTC
J gene: TRBJ2-7; CDR3 length: 14; D gene: TRBD2; V gene: TRBV10-2; clone size: -; CDR3 protein: CASRVAGGPYEQYF; CDR3 DNA: TGCGCCAGCAGGGTAGCGGGGGGGCCGTACGAGCAGTACTTC
J gene: TRBJ1-1; CDR3 length: 13; D gene: -; V gene: TRBV28; clone size: -; CDR3 protein: CASSSARNTEAFF; CDR3 DNA: TGTGCCAGCAGTTCCGCCAGGAACACTGAAGCTTTCTTT
J gene: TRBJ1-1; CDR3 length: 15; D gene: -; V gene: TRBV7-9; clone size: -; CDR3 protein: CASSLERVPNTEAFF; CDR3 DNA: TGTGCCAGCAGCTTAGAGCGGGTCCCGAACACTGAAGCTTTCTTT
J gene: TRBJ1-4; CDR3 length: 15; D gene: -; V gene: TRBV13; clone size: -; CDR3 protein: CASSLGLDGREKLFF; CDR3 DNA: TGTGCCAGCAGCTTAGGCCTAGACGGGAGGGAAAAACTGTTTTTT
J gene: TRBJ1-1; CDR3 length: 16; D gene: -; V gene: TRBV5-1; clone size: once; CDR3 protein: CASSFVSSTENTEAFF; CDR3 DNA: TGCGCCAGCAGTTTCGTCTCTTCTACAGAGAACACTGAAGCTTTCTTT
J gene: TRBJ1-2; CDR3 length: 13; D gene: -; V gene: TRBV30; clone size: once; CDR3 protein: CAWKVTRGGAQTF; CDR3 DNA: TGTGCCTGGAAGGTTACTCGCGGGGGGGCGCAGACCTTC
J gene: TRBJ2-3; CDR3 length: 17; D gene: -; V gene: TRBV4-3; clone size: once; CDR3 protein: CASSQELLGGWADTQYF; CDR3 DNA: TGCGCCAGCAGCCAAGAACTACTCGGAGGTTGGGCAGATACGCAGTATTTT
J gene: TRBJ1-3; CDR3 length: 19; D gene: TRBD1; V gene: TRBV7-9; clone size: -; CDR3 protein: CASSFFFRTGSLSGNTIYF; CDR3 DNA: TGTGCCAGCAGCTTCTTTTTCAGGACAGGGAGCCTCTCTGGAAACACCATATATTTT
J gene: TRBJ1-1; CDR3 length: 15; D gene: -; V gene: TRBV19; clone size: -; CDR3 protein: CASSPGRAAGTEAFF; CDR3 DNA: TGTGCCAGTAGCCCTGGCAGGGCGGCAGGGACTGAAGCTTTCTTT
J gene: TRBJ1-5; CDR3 length: 16; D gene: TRBD1; V gene: TRBV28; clone size: -; CDR3 protein: CASSFYGTGSNQPQHF; CDR3 DNA: TGTGCCAGCAGTTTCTACGGGACAGGTAGCAATCAGCCCCAGCATTTT
J gene: TRBJ2-7; CDR3 length: 11; D gene: -; V gene: TRBV30; clone size: -; CDR3 protein: CASSQNHEQYF; CDR3 DNA: TGTGCCTCATCCCAGAACCACGAGCAGTACTTC
J gene: TRBJ1-6; CDR3 length: 19; D gene: -; V gene: TRBV2; clone size: -; CDR3 protein: CASSLTEDKFGSYNSPLHF; CDR3 DNA: TGTGCCAGCAGCCTGACAGAGGATAAGTTCGGCTCCTATAATTCACCCCTCCACTTT
J gene: TRBJ1-1; CDR3 length: 15; D gene: -; V gene: TRBV28; clone size: -; CDR3 protein: CASSDATGLYTEAFF; CDR3 DNA: TGTGCCAGCAGTGATGCTACAGGGCTTTACACTGAAGCTTTCTTT
J gene: TRBJ2-1; CDR3 length: 16; D gene: -; V gene: TRBV5-1; clone size: -; CDR3 protein: CASSLGGGSSYNEQFF; CDR3 DNA: TGCGCCAGCAGCTTGGGCGGAGGCTCCTCCTACAATGAGCAGTTCTTC
J gene: TRBJ2-7; CDR3 length: 13; D gene: -; V gene: TRBV27; clone size: -; CDR3 protein: CASSFGHTYEQYF; CDR3 DNA: TGTGCCAGCAGTTTTGGACACACATACGAGCAGTACTTC
J gene: TRBJ2-7; CDR3 length: 15; D gene: TRBD2; V gene: TRBV3-1/TRBV3-2; clone size: -; CDR3 protein: CASSPRGGSLDEQYF; CDR3 DNA: TGTGCCAGCAGCCCCCGGGGCGGGAGTTTGGACGAGCAGTACTTC
J gene: TRBJ2-7; CDR3 length: 14; D gene: -; V gene: TRBV27; clone size: -; CDR3 protein: CASSFGRASYEQYF; CDR3 DNA: TGTGCCAGCAGTTTCGGCAGGGCGTCCTACGAGCAGTACTTC
J gene: TRBJ2-5; CDR3 length: 17; D gene: TRBD2; V gene: TRBV2; clone size: -; CDR3 protein: CASSLRLAGGGRETQYF; CDR3 DNA: TGTGCCAGCAGTCTAAGACTAGCGGGAGGGGGGAGAGAGACCCAGTACTTC
J gene: TRBJ1-2; CDR3 length: 12; D gene: -; V gene: TRBV30; clone size: -; CDR3 protein: CAWSVFEGGYTF; CDR3 DNA: TGTGCCTGGAGTGTATTTGAGGGTGGCTACACCTTC
J gene: TRBJ2-3; CDR3 length: 13; D gene: -; V gene: TRBV19; clone size: -; CDR3 protein: CASSSRQGDTQYF; CDR3 DNA: TGTGCCAGTAGTAGTCGGCAGGGAGATACGCAGTATTTT
J gene: TRBJ2-5; CDR3 length: 11; D gene: -; V gene: TRBV2; clone size: -; CDR3 protein: CASGEWETQYF; CDR3 DNA: TGTGCCAGCGGGGAGTGGGAGACCCAGTACTTC
J gene: TRBJ2-3; CDR3 length: 17; D gene: TRBD1; V gene: TRBV28; clone size: once; CDR3 protein: CASSSPGGQGEVDTQYF; CDR3 DNA: TGTGCCAGCAGTTCCCCCGGGGGACAGGGGGAAGTAGATACGCAGTATTTT
J gene: TRBJ2-7; CDR3 length: 12; D gene: -; V gene: TRBV10-2; clone size: -; CDR3 protein: CASSGAGAEQYF; CDR3 DNA: TGCGCCAGCAGCGGGGCAGGGGCCGAGCAGTACTTC
J gene: TRBJ1-6; CDR3 length: 14; D gene: -; V gene: TRBV7-9; clone size: once; CDR3 protein: CASSLGPYNSPLHF; CDR3 DNA: TGTGCCAGCAGCCTGGGCCCATATAATTCACCCCTCCACTTT
J gene: TRBJ2-7; CDR3 length: 14; D gene: -; V gene: TRBV10-3; clone size: -; CDR3 protein: CAISSQAVSYEQYF; CDR3 DNA: TGTGCCATCAGTTCCCAAGCGGTCTCCTACGAGCAGTACTTC
J gene: TRBJ2-2; CDR3 length: 12; D gene: TRBD2; V gene: TRBV29-1; clone size: -; CDR3 protein: CSGAGETGELFF; CDR3 DNA: TGCAGCGGGGCGGGGGAAACCGGGGAGCTGTTTTTT
J gene: TRBJ2-7; CDR3 length: 15; D gene: -; V gene: TRBV16; clone size: -; CDR3 protein: CASSQWQGSSYEQYF; CDR3 DNA: TGTGCCAGCAGCCAATGGCAGGGGAGCTCCTACGAGCAGTACTTC
J gene: TRBJ1-2; CDR3 length: 14; D gene: TRBD1; V gene: TRBV27; clone size: -; CDR3 protein: CASSHPSGGIGYTF; CDR3 DNA: TGTGCCAGCAGTCATCCCTCAGGGGGTATTGGCTACACCTTC
J gene: TRBJ2-5; CDR3 length: 13; D gene: -; V gene: TRBV11-2; clone size: once; CDR3 protein: CASRLSGQETQYF; CDR3 DNA: TGTGCCAGCAGACTTAGCGGACAAGAGACCCAGTACTTC
J gene: TRBJ2-7; CDR3 length: 12; D gene: -; V gene: TRBV10-2; clone size: -; CDR3 protein: CASSSTGYEQYF; CDR3 DNA: TGCGCCAGCAGCTCGACAGGTTACGAGCAGTACTTC
J gene: TRBJ1-5; CDR3 length: 13; D gene: -; V gene: TRBV4-1; clone size: -; CDR3 protein: CASSHNSNQPQHF; CDR3 DNA: TGCGCCAGCAGCCATAATAGCAATCAGCCCCAGCATTTT
J gene: TRBJ1-5; CDR3 length: 13; D gene: -; V gene: TRBV19; clone size: once; CDR3 protein: CASSPGVNQPQHF; CDR3 DNA: TGTGCCAGTAGTCCCGGGGTGAATCAGCCCCAGCATTTT
J gene: TRBJ1-2; CDR3 length: 13; D gene: -; V gene: TRBV11-3; clone size: -; CDR3 protein: CASSSAEGSGYTF; CDR3 DNA: TGTGCCAGCAGCTCCGCGGAGGGGTCCGGCTACACCTTC
J gene: TRBJ2-1; CDR3 length: 10; D gene: TRBD1; V gene: TRBV30; clone size: -; CDR3 protein: CACDRGQLFF; CDR3 DNA: TGTGCCTGCGATAGGGGACAGCTCTTCTTC
J gene: TRBJ2-4; CDR3 length: 18; D gene: TRBD2; V gene: TRBV5-1; clone size: -; CDR3 protein: CASSHGLAGGGGFGIQYF; CDR3 DNA: TGCGCCAGCAGCCACGGACTAGCGGGAGGGGGCGGATTTGGCATTCAGTACTTC
J gene: TRBJ2-1; CDR3 length: 11; D gene: -; V gene: TRBV28; clone size: -; CDR3 protein: CASSPDNEQFF; CDR3 DNA: TGTGCCAGCAGCCCTGACAATGAGCAGTTCTTC